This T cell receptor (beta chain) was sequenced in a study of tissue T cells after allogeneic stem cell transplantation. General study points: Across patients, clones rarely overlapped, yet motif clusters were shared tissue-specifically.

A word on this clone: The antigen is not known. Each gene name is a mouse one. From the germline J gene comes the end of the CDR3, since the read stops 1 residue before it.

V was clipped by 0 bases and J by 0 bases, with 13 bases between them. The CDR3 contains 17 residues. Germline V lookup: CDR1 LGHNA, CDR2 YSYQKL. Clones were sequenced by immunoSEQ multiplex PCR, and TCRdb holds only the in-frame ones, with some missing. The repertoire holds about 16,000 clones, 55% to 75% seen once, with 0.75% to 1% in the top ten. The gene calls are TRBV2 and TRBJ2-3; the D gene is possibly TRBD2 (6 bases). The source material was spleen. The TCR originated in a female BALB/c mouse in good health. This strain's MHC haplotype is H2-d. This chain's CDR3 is CASSQDLWGLSAETLYF. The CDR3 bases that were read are TGTGCCAGCAGCCAAGATCTCTGGGGCCTTAGTGCAGAAACGCTGTAT.